This entry lists 9 T cell receptor beta chains sequenced from one sample in a study of technical replicates of blood from a few donors. Repertoires were generated with immunoSEQ multiplex PCR, while TCRdb's copy carries only in-frame clones and drops some. Seen here are over 70,000 clones, roughly 97% observed once, and the top ten hold 0.22%. The sample taken for sequencing was T cells isolated from PBMCs. These receptors all stem from a human donor in good health.

The chain couples TRBV18 to TRBJ2-7; 7 positions match TRBD1. This CDR3 has 14 amino acids. V was clipped by 2 bases and J by 5 bases; unmatched bases: 6. From germline, CDR1 is KGHSH and CDR2 LQKENI. CDR3 sequence reads: CASSPATGTHEQYF. Here the CDR3 DNA reads TGTGCCAGCTCACCAGCGACAGGGACCCACGAGCAGTACTTC.

This clone was seen more than once but under ten times. The CDR3 region has the DNA TGCGCCAGCAGCCGGGACAGGGGGACCTATGGCTACACCTTC. Translating gives CASSRDRGTYGYTF. This chain connects TRBV5-1 to TRBJ1-2, with 11 positions matching TRBD1. Unmatched junction bases numbered 3, after V lost 4 bases and J lost 4 bases. The CDR3 is 14 amino acids. The germline V gene encodes CDR1 SGHRS and CDR2 YFSETQ.

The chain couples TRBV7-8 to TRBJ1-5; the D gene is possibly TRBD1 (6 bases). This CDR3 region has 17 residues. V lost 2 bases and J lost 0, with 14 bases in between. Per the germline V gene, CDR1 is SGHVS and CDR2 is FQNEAQ. The CDR3 sequence is CASSLKQGANSNQPQHF. CDR3 DNA sequence: TGTGCCAGCAGCTTAAAACAGGGCGCGAATAGCAATCAGCCCCAGCATTTT.

The V call is TRBV6-1, the J call TRBJ1-1; tentative D call: TRBD1 (5 bases). V gave up 8 bases and J gave up 0 bases, with 16 bases separating them. This CDR3 comprises 15 residues. Germline CDR1 is MNHNS and CDR2 is SASEGT. CDR3 sequence reads: CASVLGRGLNTEAFF. Written as DNA, the CDR3 is TGTGCCAGCGTGTTAGGGAGGGGCCTGAACACTGAAGCTTTCTTT.

The count of this clone is one. Here the CDR3 DNA reads TGTGCCAGCACCACGGCCGGACAGACGCAGTTCTTC. Its protein product is CASTTAGQTQFF. V gene TRBV27 combines with J gene TRBJ2-1; TRBD1 might be the D (6 bases). The CDR3 has 12 residues. The germline V gene has CDR1 MNHEY and CDR2 SMNVEV (reference sequence). Trimming left V 7 bases short and J 12 bases short, with 16 bases between.

J is TRBJ2-7 and V is TRBV5-1; TRBD1 aligns across 7 bases. V lost 0 bases, J lost 1 base, and 4 bases stayed unmatched. Looked up from germline, CDR1 is SGHRS and CDR2 is YFSETQ. This CDR3 has 15 residues. The CDR3 sequence is CASSLAQGLSYEQYF. In DNA, the CDR3 is TGCGCCAGCAGCTTGGCACAGGGGCTATCCTACGAGCAGTACTTC.

J is TRBJ2-2 and V is TRBV5-1; 12 bases line up with TRBD2. CDR1 and CDR2 from the germline V gene are SGHRS and YFSETQ. V trimming: 4 bases; J trimming: 5 bases; junction bases outside the gene matches: 9. This CDR3 has 17 amino acids. CDR3 bases: TGCGCCAGCAGCACGGGGACTAGCGGGCTTGGGACCGGGGAGCTGTTTTTT. Its translation is CASSTGTSGLGTGELFF.

The chain couples TRBV2 to TRBJ2-2, with TRBD2 matching 9 bases. Looked up from germline, CDR1 is SNHLY and CDR2 is FYNNEI. The J segment lost 5 bases and the V segment lost 7 bases, leaving 11 bases of the junction unmatched. CDR3 length: 16 amino acids. In DNA form, the CDR3 reads TGTGCCAGCATCGTTAGCGGGAGCGCGGGAACCGGGGAGCTGTTTTTT. Residues: CASIVSGSAGTGELFF.

The chain combines TRBV7-8 with TRBJ2-7; possible D gene TRBD2, 5 bases. Germline V gene sequence: CDR1 SGHVS, CDR2 FQNEAQ. The CDR3 extends over 15 amino acids. Trimming removed 5 bases at V and 0 bases at J, with 14 bases between. The CDR3 is CASSSREVSSYEQYF. The CDR3 nucleotides are TGTGCCAGCAGCAGCCGGGAAGTGAGCTCCTACGAGCAGTACTTC.